One T cell receptor beta chain is described in this entry. Its antigen is currently unknown. Sequencing templates came from extracted RNA that was reverse transcribed into cDNA. This table comes from immunoSEQ multiplex PCR, and its TCRdb copy is limited to in-frame clones, with some not included. Among 150,000 or so clones, roughly 50% were seen once, and the ten largest hold about 6.8%. This sample was included in a study of CD8+ T cells in alopecia areata. Overall study results and limits: Higher clonality and more expanded CD8+ clones appeared in lesional than normal scalp. Scalp sequencing also captures normal skin's resident alphabeta T cells.

As part of sample collection, lesional scalp punch biopsies and peripheral blood were taken from alopecia areata patients. The TCR sequence derives from a human donor with alopecia areata. Sequenced material: CD4+ T cells sorted from blood.

DNA for the CDR3: TGCAGCGTCGAACTTCTGACAGGGCATGGAGATACGCAGTATTTT. It translates to CSVELLTGHGDTQYF. The chain is built from TRBV29-1 and TRBJ2-3; 7 bases map to TRBD1. CDR3 length: 15 amino acids. Germline CDR1 and CDR2: SQVTM and ANQGSEA. Unmatched junction bases numbered 14, after V lost 6 bases and J lost 5 bases.